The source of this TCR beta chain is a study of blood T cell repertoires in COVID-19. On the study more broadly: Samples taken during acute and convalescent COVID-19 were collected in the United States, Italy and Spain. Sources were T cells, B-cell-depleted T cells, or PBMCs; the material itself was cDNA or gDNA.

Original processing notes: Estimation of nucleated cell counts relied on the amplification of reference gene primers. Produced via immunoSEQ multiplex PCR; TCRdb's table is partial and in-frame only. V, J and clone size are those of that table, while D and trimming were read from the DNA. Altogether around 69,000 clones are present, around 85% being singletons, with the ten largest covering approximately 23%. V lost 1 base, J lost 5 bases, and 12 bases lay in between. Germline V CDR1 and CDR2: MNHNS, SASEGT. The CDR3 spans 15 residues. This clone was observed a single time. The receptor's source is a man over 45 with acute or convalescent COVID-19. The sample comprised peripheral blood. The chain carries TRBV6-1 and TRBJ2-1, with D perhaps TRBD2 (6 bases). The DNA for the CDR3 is TGTGCCAGCAGTGAAGGTTCTAGCGAGGACAATGAGCAGTTCTTC. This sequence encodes CASSEGSSEDNEQFF.